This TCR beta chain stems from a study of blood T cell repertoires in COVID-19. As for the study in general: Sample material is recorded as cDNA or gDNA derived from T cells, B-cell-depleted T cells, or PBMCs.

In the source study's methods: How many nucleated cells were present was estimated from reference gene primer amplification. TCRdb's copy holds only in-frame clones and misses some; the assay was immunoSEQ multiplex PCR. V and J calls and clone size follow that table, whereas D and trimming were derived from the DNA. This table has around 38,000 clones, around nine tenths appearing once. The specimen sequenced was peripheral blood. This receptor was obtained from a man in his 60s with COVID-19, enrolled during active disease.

CDR3 in DNA: TGCGCCAGCAGCTTCGGGACAGGGTTCCGGGAGCAGTACTTC. Amino acid sequence: CASSFGTGFREQYF. The chain joins TRBV5-1 to TRBJ2-7; 9 bases are a match to TRBD1. The CDR3 runs to 14 residues. The V segment lost 2 bases and the J segment 7 bases; nucleotides outside the gene matches: 7. Per the germline V gene, CDR1 is SGHRS and CDR2 is YFSETQ.